This T cell receptor beta chain stems from a study of cytotoxic CD8 clonotypes in ibrutinib-treated CLL. The overall study: More than 9 relapsed/refractory, about 14 treatment-naive; roughly 17 IGHV unmutated. After a median of around 70 months, 14 patients stayed remitted and some twelve progressed; responses had been partial in some 25 and complete in 2.

The table lists this clone with a few counts. Germline assignment: CDR1 KGHSH and CDR2 LQKENI. Between the trimmed V and J ends, which lost 3 bases and 0 bases, there was a span of 12 bases. This CDR3 has 16 residues. Depths of 1 in 200,000 to 1 in 1 million T cells were the sequencing target. Sequenced by immunoSEQ multiplex PCR; TCRdb stores in-frame clones only, minus some. This table holds 200,000 to 250,000 clones, nearly 80% found once. The sequence came from a human donor with chronic lymphocytic leukemia. V is TRBV18 and J is TRBJ1-3; D is possibly TRBD1 (5 bases). The material sequenced was PBMCs, taken after 12 months of ibrutinib treatment. The CDR3 region has the DNA TGTGCCAGCTCACCTCAGGGACCGGTCTCTGGAAACACCATATATTTT. This gives the protein CASSPQGPVSGNTIYF. The whole variable domain, filled in from reference TRBV18 and TRBJ1-3, reads NAGVMQNPRHLVRRRGQEARLRCSPMKGHSHVYWYRQLPEEGLKFMVYLQKENIIDESGMPKERFSAEFPKEGPSILRIQQVVRGDSAAYFCASSPQGPVSGNTIYFGEGSWLTVV.